This entry describes one TCR beta chain. Its antigen is as yet unknown. These data come from a study of cytomegalovirus exposure and HLA in healthy donors. General study results and limits: A later analysis reportedly found that, within productive TCRs, an Asian-associated ancestry cluster had fewer N-insertions than the mean observed across the 666 donors.

The PCR contained 60 Vbeta and 13 Jbeta primers. The protocol was immunoSEQ multiplex PCR, while the TCRdb copy is restricted to in-frame clones and leaves out a portion. The table records about 130,000 clones, 80% to 85% of them present only once. Germline V gene sequence: CDR1 GTSNPN, CDR2 SVGIG (reference sequence). The trim removed 5 bases at V and 2 bases at J, leaving 17 bases unmatched. The length of the CDR3 is 17 residues. V and J are TRBV30 and TRBJ2-7, with 8 bases lining up with TRBD2. The sample consisted of PBMCs. This TCR came from a woman in her 30s in good health and CMV-seronegative. In nucleotides, the CDR3 is TGTGCCTGGCAACCCCCCCCGCGACTAGCGAGAACCTACGAGCAGTACTTC. Translation: CAWQPPPRLARTYEQYF.